This T cell receptor (beta chain) was recovered during a study of T cells in Graves' hyperthyroidism and ophthalmopathy. This clonotype was found a few times. Diagnoses used clinical symptoms, serum thyroxine and TRAb, thyroid ultrasound and orbital computed tomography. Researchers amplified the TCR beta CDR3 regions from RNA transcripts. The primer set for the first-round RT-PCR of the TCR CDR3 was HTBI. Via MiXCR, TCRdb re-called the multiplex PCR reads, giving one row per CDR3 protein. The sample has 600,000 to 800,000 distinct CDR3 sequences, under 45% seen once. The germline gives CDR1 LGHDT, CDR2 YNNKEL (reference sequence). Trimming cost V 3 bases and J 6 bases; bases outside gene matches: 6. The CDR3 contains 14 residues.

The chain recombines TRBV3-1 with TRBJ2-7; 9 bases line up with TRBD1. The TCR comes from a woman aged 35 to 49 with Graves' hyperthyroidism. Sequenced sample: blood. The CDR3: CASSQAQTGGEQYF. The CDR3 bases are TGTGCCAGCAGCCAGGCCCAGACAGGGGGCGAGCAGTACTTC.